The 4 T cell receptor beta chains presented below share a single source sample, sequenced in a study of human T cells and chemical hapten exposure. Time point meaning: patch test 1, 2 weeks after DPC sensitization. Treatment of the sample: therapeutic diphenylcyclopropenone sensitization with weekly scalp DPC. TCRdb passed the RACE reads through MiXCR, listing each CDR3 protein once. The data contain roughly 200,000 distinct CDR3 sequences, under 25% of them singletons. Sequencing was performed on whole blood, taken in connection with sensitization to the hapten diphenylcyclopropenone (DPC). The receptors here all came from a woman aged 45-65 years with alopecia areata. Some clones in this sample may be carry-over from other donors' samples.

In DNA form, the CDR3 reads TGCAGTGCCGCCTCGGGACATGTTGATTCACCCCTCCACTTT. This codes for CSAASGHVDSPLHF. J is TRBJ1-6 and V is TRBV20-1, with D perhaps matching TRBD1 (6 bases). V was trimmed by 6 bases and J by 8 bases, leaving 17 bases between them. CDR1 and CDR2 (germline): DFQATT, SNEGSKA (reference sequence). The CDR3 has 14 residues.

This chain links TRBV7-2 with TRBJ2-3, with D unresolved. The CDR3 extends over 16 amino acids. Per germline, CDR1 SGHTA and CDR2 FQGNSA. The ends were cut back, 0 bases at V and 9 bases at J, with 19 bases in the middle. CDR3 residues: CASSLALAGPGATQYF. CDR3 DNA: TGTGCCAGCAGCTTAGCCCTCGCCGGCCCAGGCGCCACGCAGTATTTT.

The rearrangement uses TRBV5-1 and TRBJ1-1, with D tentatively TRBD1 (5 bases). V lost 5 bases to trimming and J lost 1 base, with 9 bases between them. Germline V gene lookup returns CDR1 SGHRS and CDR2 YFSETQ. The CDR3 is 13 residues long. The CDR3 bases are TGCGCCAGCAGATTGACAGAGAACACTGAAGCTTTCTTT. Translating it yields CASRLTENTEAFF.

The table lists this clonotype with many counts. The V gene is TRBV3-1, the J gene TRBJ2-2; 14 bases are a match to TRBD2. CDR3 length equals 20 residues. The V gene's germline CDR1 is LGHDT and CDR2 YNNKEL (reference sequence). The J segment lost 5 bases and the V segment lost 0 bases, leaving 11 bases of the junction unmatched. Written as DNA, the CDR3 is TGTGCCAGCAGCCAAGATCGTCGACTAGCGGGAGGGCCGCGGACCGGGGAGCTGTTTTTT. It yields the protein CASSQDRRLAGGPRTGELFF.